This TCR beta chain stems from a study of blood T cell repertoires in COVID-19. Study context: Both acute and convalescent COVID-19 samples were obtained from the United States, Italy and Spain. T cells, B-cell-depleted T cells, or PBMCs supplied cDNA or gDNA.

Original processing methods: Cell counts per sample came from amplifying reference gene primers. Only in-frame clones appear in the TCRdb table, and some are missing; sequencing was by immunoSEQ multiplex PCR. That table furnishes V, J and clone size, whereas the DNA furnished D and trimming. The data contain around 100,000 clones, around 88% of them seen just once; the ten biggest clones take up less than 4%. The CDR3 totals 15 residues. This rearrangement joins TRBV21-1 to TRBJ2-7; the table calls TRBD1, which could not be checked here. TRBV21-1 is reported as a pseudogene. The sequencing sample was made of peripheral blood. The receptor's source is a human donor in a cohort sampled during active COVID-19. The CDR3 DNA reads TGTGCCAGCAGCAAAGGGGCTGCCCATAGGTACGAGCAGTACTTC. It specifies CASSKGAAHRYEQYF.